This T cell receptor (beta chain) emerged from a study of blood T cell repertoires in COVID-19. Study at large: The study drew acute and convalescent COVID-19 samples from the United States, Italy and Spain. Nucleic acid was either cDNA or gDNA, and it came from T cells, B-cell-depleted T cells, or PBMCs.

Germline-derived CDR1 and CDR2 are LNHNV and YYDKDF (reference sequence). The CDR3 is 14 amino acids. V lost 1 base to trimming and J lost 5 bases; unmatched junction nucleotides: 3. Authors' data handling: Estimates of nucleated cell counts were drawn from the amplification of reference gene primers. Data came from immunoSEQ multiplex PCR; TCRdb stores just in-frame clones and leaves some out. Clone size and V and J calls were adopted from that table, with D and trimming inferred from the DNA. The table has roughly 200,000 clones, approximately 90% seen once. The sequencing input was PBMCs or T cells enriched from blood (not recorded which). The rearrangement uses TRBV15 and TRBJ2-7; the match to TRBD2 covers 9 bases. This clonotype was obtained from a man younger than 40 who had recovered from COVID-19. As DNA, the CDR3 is TGTGCCACCAGCAGAGGGGGACTAGCCCACGAGCAGTACTTC. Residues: CATSRGGLAHEQYF.